Shown below are 20 T cell receptor beta chains from a single sample sequenced in a study of metastatic and nonmetastatic thyroid tumors. Before thyroid surgery, none of the patients had received any treatment. From the PCR reads, TCRdb re-called clones with MiXCR. Among about 36,000 clones, under 25% were seen once, and the ten largest hold about a sixth. The sample comprised blood. The receptors originated from a female donor with papillary thyroid cancer or a benign thyroid nodule (not recorded which). Some clones in this sample may be carry-over from other donors' samples.

This chain uses TRBV9 with TRBJ2-2, with a possible D match to TRBD2 (5 bases). Trimming took off 5 bases at V and 1 base at J, with 12 bases between the two ends. Looked up from germline, CDR1 is SGDLS and CDR2 is YYNGEE. The CDR3 is made up of 15 amino acids. In DNA, the CDR3 is TGTGCCAGCAGAGACACTAGAGAGAACACCGGGGAGCTGTTTTTT. Protein: CASRDTRENTGELFF.

This rearrangement joins TRBV6-1 to TRBJ2-7, with D perhaps matching TRBD2 (5 bases). The V gene lost 5 bases and the J gene lost 2 bases, with 16 bases spanning the gap. The CDR3 is made up of 15 amino acids. CDR1 MNHNS and CDR2 SASEGT come from the germline V gene. DNA of the CDR3: TGTGCCAGCAGTAACACGGGAAGGGCGCCCTACGAGCAGTACTTC. Translation: CASSNTGRAPYEQYF.

This clone occurred many times. The rearrangement links TRBV9 to TRBJ1-6; tentatively, D is TRBD1 (6 bases). The CDR3 sequence is 16 residues long. Deletions cut 1 base from V and 9 bases from J, with 17 bases between. CDR1 is SGDLS and CDR2 is YYNGEE in the germline V gene. CDR3 nucleotide sequence: TGTGCCAGCAGCGTACAGGAGGTACAGGGAGGTTCACCCCTCCACTTT. Translated: CASSVQEVQGGSPLHF.

This clone was counted ten times or more. The chain combines TRBV20-1 with TRBJ2-7; 9 bases are a match to TRBD1. The ends lost 0 bases at V and 4 bases at J; junction bases unmatched: 7. The CDR3 consists of 15 residues. Germline assignment: CDR1 DFQATT and CDR2 SNEGSKA (reference sequence). The CDR3 region is CSARDGGTGLYEQYF. The CDR3 DNA reads TGCAGTGCTAGAGACGGAGGGACAGGGCTTTACGAGCAGTACTTC.

This clone came up a few times. The chain links TRBV28 to TRBJ2-2; D unclear. V lost 3 bases and J lost 7, with 15 bases in between. The CDR3 has 15 amino acids. Germline-derived CDR1 and CDR2 are MDHEN and SYDVKM. The CDR3 loop reads CASSFPGRGNGELFF. In DNA, the CDR3 is TGTGCCAGCAGTTTTCCAGGCCGAGGAAACGGGGAGCTGTTTTTT.

The table lists this clone with many counts. The chain is built from TRBV2 and TRBJ2-1; the match to TRBD2 covers 9 bases. The V segment lost 1 base and the J segment 5 bases; nucleotides outside the gene matches: 0. Germline assignment: CDR1 SNHLY and CDR2 FYNNEI. The CDR3 has 14 amino acids. The CDR3 is CASSEVAGDNEQFF. The CDR3 bases are TGTGCCAGCAGTGAAGTAGCGGGAGACAATGAGCAGTTCTTC.

The genes are TRBV20-1 and TRBJ2-1; D is perhaps TRBD1 or TRBD2 (5 bases each). Germline V gene sequence: CDR1 DFQATT, CDR2 SNEGSKA (reference sequence). The CDR3 has 14 amino acids. Deletions cut 5 bases from V and 8 bases from J, with 19 bases between. The CDR3 nucleotides read TGCAGTGCTTCCGGGACGCTACTCACCGATGAGCAGTTCTTC. Its protein product is CSASGTLLTDEQFF.

At least ten counts were recorded for this clone. The rearrangement uses TRBV20-1 and TRBJ2-7, with D unclear. The CDR3 consists of 10 residues. V shed 5 bases and J shed 7 bases, with 9 bases lying between them. Per germline, CDR1 DFQATT and CDR2 SNEGSKA (reference sequence). The CDR3 spells CSALRVEQYF. The CDR3 DNA sequence: TGCAGTGCTCTCCGGGTTGAGCAGTACTTC.

This clone was recorded a few times. At one end the junction does not follow the germline gene, possibly because of a read error. V and J are TRBV6-5 and TRBJ2-4, with D unresolved. CDR1 and CDR2 (germline): MNHEY, SVGAGI. There are 13 residues in the CDR3. CDR3 DNA sequence: TGTGCCAGCACGAGCAGAGCCAAGAACATTCAGTACTTC. This gives the protein CASTSRAKNIQYF.

This clone was counted many times. The chain has TRBV7-2 and TRBJ2-1; the D call may be TRBD1 or TRBD2 (5 bases each). Trimming took 3 bases from V and 0 from J, leaving 15 bases between them. This CDR3 contains 17 residues. Germline-derived CDR1 and CDR2 are SGHTA and FQGNSA. The CDR3 loop reads CASSLRAGTTSYNEQFF. The CDR3 coding sequence is TGTGCCAGCAGCTTGAGGGCCGGGACCACCTCCTACAATGAGCAGTTCTTC.

The chain couples TRBV7-2 to TRBJ1-4, with D unresolved. Trimming left V 4 bases short and J 5 bases short, with 14 bases between. The CDR3 covers 15 residues. Germline CDR1 and CDR2: SGHTA and FQGNSA. DNA for the CDR3: TGTGCCAGCAGCTATTACACCGGCCGAAATGAAAAACTGTTTTTT. Its translation is CASSYYTGRNEKLFF.

This clone was observed at least ten times. V is TRBV24-1 and J is TRBJ1-2; a weak D match, TRBD1 (5 bases). Germline V lookup: CDR1 KGHDR, CDR2 SFDVKD. Trimming cost V 0 bases and J 3 bases, with 10 bases left between them. This CDR3 has 15 amino acids. CDR3 region: CATSDLRDGHYGYTF. In DNA, the CDR3 is TGTGCCACCAGTGATTTGCGGGACGGCCACTATGGCTACACCTTC.

In its sample, this clone was seen a few times. The rearrangement links TRBV30 to TRBJ2-3, with D unresolved. Trimming removed 6 bases at V and 0 bases at J, with 13 bases between. The germline V gene encodes CDR1 GTSNPN and CDR2 SVGIG (reference sequence). This CDR3 region has 14 residues. This chain's CDR3 is CACSLIGSTDTQYF. In DNA form, the CDR3 reads TGTGCCTGTAGTTTAATCGGGAGCACAGATACGCAGTATTTT.

At least ten counts were recorded for this clone. The chain carries TRBV3-1 and TRBJ1-2; TRBD1 aligns across 10 bases. Trimming removed 3 bases from V and 2 bases from J; junction bases left unmatched: 3. Germline V gives CDR1 LGHDT, CDR2 YNNKEL (reference sequence). This CDR3 is 15 amino acids long. In DNA, the CDR3 is TGTGCCAGCAGCCACCCGACAGGGGGCAACTATGGCTACACCTTC. Protein sequence: CASSHPTGGNYGYTF.

In its sample, this clone was seen a few times. This chain links TRBV19 with TRBJ2-7; tentative D call: TRBD1 (6 bases). Germline V gene lookup returns CDR1 LNHDA and CDR2 SQIVND (reference sequence). The CDR3 extends over 13 amino acids. Between the trimmed V and J ends, which lost 11 bases and 4 bases, there was a span of 18 bases. CDR3 DNA sequence: TGTGCCCCCGGTGTAGGTAGGGGGTACGAGCAGTACTTC. This translates into CAPGVGRGYEQYF.

This clone was observed at least ten times. The CDR3 DNA follows: TGTGCCAGCTCACCTGTAGACAGGGTCCCTGGAAACACCATATATTTT. This sequence encodes CASSPVDRVPGNTIYF. The J gene is TRBJ1-3, the V gene TRBV18, with 7 bases fitting TRBD1. J was trimmed by 2 bases and V by 3 bases; bases with no gene match: 7. This CDR3 has 16 amino acids. CDR1 is KGHSH and CDR2 is LQKENI in the germline V gene.

This clone was seen ten or more times. The chain employs TRBV2 and TRBJ2-7, with 8 bases fitting TRBD1. The CDR3 loop spans 14 amino acids. Germline CDR1 SNHLY, CDR2 FYNNEI. With 4 bases clipped from V and 4 bases from J, the junction kept 6 bases outside the gene matches. The CDR3 loop reads CASSGTGYDYEQYF. The CDR3 DNA reads TGTGCCAGCAGTGGGACAGGGTATGATTACGAGCAGTACTTC.

In this sample, this clone turned up many times. This chain uses TRBV7-9 with TRBJ2-1, with 11 nucleotides matching TRBD2. The V segment lost 0 bases and the J segment 13 bases; nucleotides outside the gene matches: 5. The germline gives CDR1 SEHNR, CDR2 FQNEAQ (reference sequence). This CDR3 is built from 14 residues. The CDR3 region is CASSLARLAGGQFF. CDR3 DNA sequence: TGTGCCAGCAGCTTAGCGCGGCTAGCGGGGGGTCAGTTCTTC.

This clone was counted a few times. The junction shows a germline mismatch at one end, possibly a read error. The chain combines TRBV27 with TRBJ2-5, with a possible D match to TRBD2 (5 bases). The CDR3 covers 15 residues. Germline CDR1 MNHEY, CDR2 SMNVEV (reference sequence). CDR3 sequence reads: CASSPGKGRQETEYF. CDR3 coding DNA: TGTGCCAGTAGTCCCGGGAAAGGGCGCCAAGAGACCGAGTACTTC.

Notes on this clone: A much more abundant neighbour one base away suggests this may be a read error. V and J are TRBV5-1 and TRBJ2-3, with 13 bases identical to TRBD2. CDR3 size: 15 residues. After removal of 0 bases from V and 8 bases from J, the junction contained 3 bases not matched to a gene. The germline V gene has CDR1 SGHRS and CDR2 YFSETQ. The CDR3 protein is CASSLVGLAGTTQYF. Written as DNA, the CDR3 is TGCGCCAGCAGCTTGGTGGGACTAGCGGGAACTACGCAGTATTTT.